The rows below give T cell receptor beta chains drawn from one sample of a study of blood T cell repertoires in COVID-19. Data came from immunoSEQ multiplex PCR; TCRdb stores just in-frame clones and leaves some out. The sample carries about 330,000 clones, approximately 89% recorded once. Sample: PBMCs or T cells enriched from blood (not recorded which). The receptors shown here come from a woman in her twenties or thirties who had recovered from COVID-19. The CDR3 runs from the conserved cysteine through the conserved F or W.

V gene: TRBV4-3
J gene: TRBJ2-3
CDR3 protein: CASSQVVVAGSTDTQYF

V gene: TRBV7-2
J gene: TRBJ1-1
CDR3 protein: CASIIYRLNTEAFF

V gene: TRBV5-1
J gene: TRBJ2-3
CDR3 protein: CASSRDREGTDTQYF

V gene: TRBV9
J gene: TRBJ1-1
CDR3 protein: CASSPTGVGTEAFF

V gene: TRBV9
J gene: TRBJ2-3
CDR3 protein: CASEFVGTDTQYF

V gene: TRBV27
J gene: TRBJ1-6
CDR3 protein: CASSFFNSPLHF

V gene: TRBV6-2/TRBV6-3
J gene: TRBJ1-4
CDR3 protein: CASSYSGNGGEKLFF

V gene: TRBV27
J gene: TRBJ2-1
CDR3 protein: CASGTSGGNEQFF

V gene: TRBV2
J gene: TRBJ2-3
CDR3 protein: CASSYSGDTQYF

V gene: TRBV29-1
J gene: TRBJ2-5
CDR3 protein: CSVVRGPQETQYF

V gene: TRBV5-8
J gene: TRBJ1-1
CDR3 protein: CASSLWTGISPEAFF

V gene: TRBV24-1
J gene: TRBJ2-3
CDR3 protein: CATGPGGNTQYF

V gene: TRBV11-3
J gene: TRBJ2-7
CDR3 protein: CASSSIQGGEQYF

V gene: TRBV5-1
J gene: TRBJ1-1
CDR3 protein: CASSFDRANTEAFF

V gene: TRBV9
J gene: TRBJ1-6
CDR3 protein: CASSDPRQGNSPLHF

V gene: TRBV19
J gene: TRBJ2-2
CDR3 protein: CASRGQGIGTGELFF

V gene: TRBV18
J gene: TRBJ2-1
CDR3 protein: CASSPGQGGHNEQFF

V gene: TRBV5-8
J gene: TRBJ2-5
CDR3 protein: CASSSDSGAMGETQYF

V gene: TRBV7-3
J gene: TRBJ1-1
CDR3 protein: CASSRIGDTEAFF